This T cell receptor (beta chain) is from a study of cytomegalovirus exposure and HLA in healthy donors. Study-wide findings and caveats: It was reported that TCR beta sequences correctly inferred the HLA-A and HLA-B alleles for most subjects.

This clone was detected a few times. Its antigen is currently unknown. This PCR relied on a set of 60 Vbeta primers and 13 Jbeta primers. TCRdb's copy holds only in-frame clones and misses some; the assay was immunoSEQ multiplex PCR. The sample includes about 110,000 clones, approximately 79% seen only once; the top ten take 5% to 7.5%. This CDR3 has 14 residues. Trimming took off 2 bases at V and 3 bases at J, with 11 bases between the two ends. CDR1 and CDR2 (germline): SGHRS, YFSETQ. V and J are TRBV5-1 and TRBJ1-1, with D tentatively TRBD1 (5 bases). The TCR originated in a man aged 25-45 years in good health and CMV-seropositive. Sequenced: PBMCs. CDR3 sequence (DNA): TGCGCCAGCAGCTTAGGGACTTCAGACACTGAAGCTTTCTTT. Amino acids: CASSLGTSDTEAFF.